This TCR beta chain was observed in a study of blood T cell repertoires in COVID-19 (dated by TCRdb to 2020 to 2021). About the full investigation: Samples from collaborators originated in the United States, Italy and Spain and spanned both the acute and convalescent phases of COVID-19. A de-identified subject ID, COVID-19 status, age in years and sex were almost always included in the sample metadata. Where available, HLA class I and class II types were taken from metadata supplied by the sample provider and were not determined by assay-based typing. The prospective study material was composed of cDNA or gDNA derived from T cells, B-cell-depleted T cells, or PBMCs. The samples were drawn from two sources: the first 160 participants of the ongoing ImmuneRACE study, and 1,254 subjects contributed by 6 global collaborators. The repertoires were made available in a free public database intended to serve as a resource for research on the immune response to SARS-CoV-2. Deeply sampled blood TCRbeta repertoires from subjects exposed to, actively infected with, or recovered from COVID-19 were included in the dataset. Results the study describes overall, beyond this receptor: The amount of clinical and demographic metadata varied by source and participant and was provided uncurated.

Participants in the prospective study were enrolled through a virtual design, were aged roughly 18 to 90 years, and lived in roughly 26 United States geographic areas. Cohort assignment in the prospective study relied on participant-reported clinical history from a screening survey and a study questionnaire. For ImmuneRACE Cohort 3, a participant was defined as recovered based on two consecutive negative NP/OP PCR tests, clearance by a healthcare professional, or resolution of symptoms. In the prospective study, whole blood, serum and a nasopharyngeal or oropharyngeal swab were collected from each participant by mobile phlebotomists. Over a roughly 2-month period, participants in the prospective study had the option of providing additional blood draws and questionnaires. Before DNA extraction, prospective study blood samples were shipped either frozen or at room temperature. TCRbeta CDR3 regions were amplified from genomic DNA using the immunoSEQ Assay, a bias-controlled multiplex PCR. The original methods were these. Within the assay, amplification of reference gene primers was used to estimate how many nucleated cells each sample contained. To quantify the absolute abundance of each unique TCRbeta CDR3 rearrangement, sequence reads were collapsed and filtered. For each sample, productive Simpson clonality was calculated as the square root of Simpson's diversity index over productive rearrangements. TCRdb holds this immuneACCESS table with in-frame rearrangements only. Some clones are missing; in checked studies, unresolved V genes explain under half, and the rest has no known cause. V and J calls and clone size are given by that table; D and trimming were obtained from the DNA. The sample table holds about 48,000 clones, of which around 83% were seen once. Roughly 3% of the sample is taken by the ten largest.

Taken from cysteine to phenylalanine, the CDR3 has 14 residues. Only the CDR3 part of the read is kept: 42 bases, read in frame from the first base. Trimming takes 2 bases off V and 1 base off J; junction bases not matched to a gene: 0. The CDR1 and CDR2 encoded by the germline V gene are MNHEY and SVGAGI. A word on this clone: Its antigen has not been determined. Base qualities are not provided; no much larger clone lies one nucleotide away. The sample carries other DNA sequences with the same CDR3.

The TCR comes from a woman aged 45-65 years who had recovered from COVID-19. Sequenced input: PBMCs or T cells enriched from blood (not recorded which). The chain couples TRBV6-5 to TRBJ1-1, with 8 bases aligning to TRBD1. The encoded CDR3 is CASSYDRGNTEAFF. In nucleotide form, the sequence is TGTGCCAGCAGTTACGACAGGGGGAACACTGAAGCTTTCTTT.